This TCR beta chain comes out of a study of blood T cell repertoires in COVID-19. Study at large: The analysed material was cDNA or gDNA that came from T cells, B-cell-depleted T cells, or PBMCs.

Sequencing was performed with immunoSEQ multiplex PCR; in TCRdb, only in-frame clones are kept and a portion is missing. The repertoire holds over 150,000 clones, with around four fifths as singletons. Germline CDR1 SGHKS, CDR2 YYEKEE (reference sequence). This CDR3 region has 15 residues. V gave up 0 bases and J gave up 9 bases; unmatched junction bases: 5. Sequenced sample: peripheral blood. The gene calls are TRBV5-5 and TRBJ1-5; 11 positions match TRBD1. This TCR was recovered from a woman aged 80 or over with acute or convalescent COVID-19. CDR3: CASSLGTGGGSPQHF. The CDR3 DNA follows: TGTGCCAGCAGCTTGGGGACAGGGGGCGGTTCGCCCCAGCATTTT.